These 9 T cell receptor beta chains were all obtained from the same sample, sequenced in a study of breast tumors, draining lymph nodes, adjacent tissues. TCRdb re-called the multiplex PCR reads through MiXCR, storing one row per CDR3 protein. Here the sample spans approximately 12,000 distinct CDR3 sequences, approximately 46% being singletons. Material: tumor-adjacent breast tissue. The receptor source for this set is a female donor with breast cancer. Some clones in this sample may be carry-over from other donors' samples.

This chain uses TRBV11-2 with TRBJ1-2, with 10 bases matching TRBD1. Germline CDR1 reads SGHAT; CDR2 reads FQNNGV. The CDR3 consists of 13 residues. The V segment lost 5 bases and the J segment 5 bases; nucleotides outside the gene matches: 2. This CDR3 reads CASSPGQGYGYTF. DNA for the CDR3: TGTGCCAGCAGCCCGGGACAGGGGTATGGCTACACCTTC.

V is TRBV9 and J is TRBJ2-3, with D perhaps TRBD2 (5 bases). V was trimmed by 4 bases and J by 0 bases, leaving 12 bases between them. Germline CDR1 reads SGDLS; CDR2 reads YYNGEE. The CDR3 runs to 15 residues. In DNA form, the CDR3 reads TGTGCCAGCAGCTCCAGCGGAGCGAGCACAGATACGCAGTATTTT. Translation gives CASSSSGASTDTQYF.

A word on this clonotype: The missing conserved phenylalanine or tryptophan at the end of this CDR3 makes a read error likely. This sequence joins TRBV20-1 and TRBJ2-1; 14 bases match TRBD2. This CDR3 comprises 14 residues. V dropped 7 bases and J dropped 7; count of bases not matched to a gene: 6. In germline, CDR1 is DFQATT, CDR2 SNEGSKA (reference sequence). The CDR3 protein is CSVMWTSGRNEQFC. CDR3 coding DNA: TGCAGTGTTATGTGGACTAGCGGGAGGAATGAGCAGTTCTGC.

V usage is TRBV6-5 and J usage is TRBJ1-2; weak D call: TRBD1 (6 bases). Germline V gene lookup returns CDR1 MNHEY and CDR2 SVGAGI. This CDR3 contains 16 residues. V shed 5 bases and J shed 4 bases, with 20 bases lying between them. CDR3 amino acids: CASSPHPNREVYGYTF. The CDR3 DNA follows: TGTGCCAGCAGTCCCCACCCGAACAGGGAGGTCTATGGCTACACCTTC.

This chain uses TRBV14 with TRBJ1-2; D remains unclear. Deletions cut 4 bases from V and 3 bases from J, with 6 bases between. The CDR3 has 12 residues. From germline, CDR1 is SGHDN and CDR2 FVKESK. The CDR3 is CASSPTHYGYTF. The CDR3 DNA reads TGTGCCAGCAGCCCGACTCACTATGGCTACACCTTC.

The V gene is TRBV20-1, the J gene TRBJ2-5; 8 positions agree with TRBD2. Germline assignment: CDR1 DFQATT and CDR2 SNEGSKA (reference sequence). The CDR3 spans 16 residues. After removal of 3 bases from V and 2 bases from J, the junction contained 11 bases not matched to a gene. CDR3 protein: CSASRLGRGVQETQYF. DNA of the CDR3: TGCAGTGCTAGTCGTCTGGGGCGGGGGGTACAAGAGACCCAGTACTTC.

The J gene is TRBJ2-2, the V gene TRBV6-6; perhaps TRBD1 as D (5 bases). V lost 0 bases, J lost 8 bases, and 10 bases lay in between. Germline V gene sequence: CDR1 MNHNY, CDR2 SVGAGI (reference sequence). The CDR3 has 14 amino acids. The CDR3 DNA reads as TGTGCCAGCAGTTACTCCCTAAGGACAGGGGAGCTGTTTTTT. It encodes CASSYSLRTGELFF.

This clonotype was detected a few times. The chain is built from TRBV4-2 and TRBJ2-2, with TRBD1 matching over 7 bases. J gave up 0 bases and V 4 bases, and 5 bases lay outside the gene matches. This CDR3 is 16 amino acids long. CDR1 LGHNA and CDR2 YNFKEQ come from the germline V gene. CDR3: CASSLTGTANTGELFF. CDR3 nucleotide sequence: TGTGCCAGCAGCCTGACCGGGACAGCGAACACCGGGGAGCTGTTTTTT.

This clonotype qualifies as medium-sized (0.01 to 0.1%). V gene TRBV5-1 combines with J gene TRBJ1-6; D not certain. CDR1 and CDR2 (germline): SGHRS, YFSETQ. V lost 0 bases, J lost 0 bases, and 10 bases lay in between. The CDR3 spans 17 residues. The CDR3 is CASSLEPASSYNSPLHF. The CDR3 DNA follows: TGCGCCAGCAGCTTGGAACCTGCTAGCTCCTATAATTCACCCCTCCACTTT.